The present TCR beta chain was sequenced within a study of beta chain features in type 1 diabetes. TCRB transcripts that were expressed got sequenced, as all of the isolated RNA had been reverse transcribed. Profiled with immunoSEQ multiplex PCR; TCRdb holds only in-frame clones, not every one. The sample carries roughly 610,000 clones, 15% recorded once. The authors sorted CD4+ naive, central memory, regulatory and stem cell-like memory cells via CD45RO/CCR7/CD25/CD127/CD95/CD27. Germline values: CDR1 MNHNS, CDR2 SASEGT. V was clipped by 4 bases and J by 6 bases, with 14 bases between them. The CDR3 runs to 14 residues.

The TCR comes from a young man in good health. The chain has TRBV6-1 and TRBJ2-3, with a possible D match to TRBD2 (6 bases). The sample consisted of naive CD4+ T cells from blood. The CDR3 nucleotides are TGTGCCAGCAGTGGCGGTGGCGGGATCGATACGCAGTATTTT. This codes for CASSGGGGIDTQYF.